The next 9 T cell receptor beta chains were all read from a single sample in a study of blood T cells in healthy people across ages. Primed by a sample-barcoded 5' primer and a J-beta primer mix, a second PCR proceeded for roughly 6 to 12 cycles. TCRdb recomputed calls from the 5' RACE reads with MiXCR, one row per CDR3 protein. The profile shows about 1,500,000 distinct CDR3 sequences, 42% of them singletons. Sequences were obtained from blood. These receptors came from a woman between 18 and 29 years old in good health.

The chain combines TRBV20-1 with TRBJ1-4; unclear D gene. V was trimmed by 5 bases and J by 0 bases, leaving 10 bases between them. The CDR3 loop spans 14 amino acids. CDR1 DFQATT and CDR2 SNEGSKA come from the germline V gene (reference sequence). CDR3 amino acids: CSAVNTATNEKLFF. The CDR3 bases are TGCAGTGCTGTCAACACCGCAACTAATGAAAAACTGTTTTTT.

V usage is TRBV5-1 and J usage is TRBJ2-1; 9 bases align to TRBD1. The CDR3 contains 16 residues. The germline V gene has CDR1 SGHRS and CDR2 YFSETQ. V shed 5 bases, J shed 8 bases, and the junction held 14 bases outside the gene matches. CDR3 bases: TGCGCCAGCAGATCGGACAGGGGAGGGTTAATGGATGAGCAGTTCTTC. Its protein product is CASRSDRGGLMDEQFF.

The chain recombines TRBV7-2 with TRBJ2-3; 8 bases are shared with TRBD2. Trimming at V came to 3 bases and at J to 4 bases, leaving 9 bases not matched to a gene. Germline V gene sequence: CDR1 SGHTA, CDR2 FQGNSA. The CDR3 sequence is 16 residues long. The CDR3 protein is CASSFGGLGIPDTQYF. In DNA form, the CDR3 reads TGTGCCAGCAGCTTCGGGGGACTAGGGATCCCAGATACGCAGTATTTT.

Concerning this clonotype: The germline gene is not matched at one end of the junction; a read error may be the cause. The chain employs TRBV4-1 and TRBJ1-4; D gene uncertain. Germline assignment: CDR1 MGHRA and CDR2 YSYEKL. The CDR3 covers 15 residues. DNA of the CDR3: TGCGCCAGCAGCCAAGGTAGCAGAGAGAATGGAAAACTGTTTTTT. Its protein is CASSQGSRENGKLFF.

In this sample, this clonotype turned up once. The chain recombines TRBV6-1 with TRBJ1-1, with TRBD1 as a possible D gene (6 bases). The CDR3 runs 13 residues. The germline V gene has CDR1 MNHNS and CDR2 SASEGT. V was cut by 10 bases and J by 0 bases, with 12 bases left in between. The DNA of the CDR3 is TGTGCCACGGAGGGGGGGGTGAACACTGAAGCTTTCTTT. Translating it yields CATEGGVNTEAFF.

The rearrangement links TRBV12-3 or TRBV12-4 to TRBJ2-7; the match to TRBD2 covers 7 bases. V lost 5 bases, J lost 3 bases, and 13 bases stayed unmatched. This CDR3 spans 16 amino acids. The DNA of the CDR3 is TGTGCCAGCAGTCCGAGGAGCTGGGGGGGTGGCTACGAGCAGTACTTC. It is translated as CASSPRSWGGGYEQYF.

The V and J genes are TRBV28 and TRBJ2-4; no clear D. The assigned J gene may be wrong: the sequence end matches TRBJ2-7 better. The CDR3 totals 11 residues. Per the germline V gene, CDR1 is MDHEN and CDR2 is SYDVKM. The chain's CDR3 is CASMSAYEQYF. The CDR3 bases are TGTGCCAGCATGTCAGCCTACGAGCAGTACTTC.

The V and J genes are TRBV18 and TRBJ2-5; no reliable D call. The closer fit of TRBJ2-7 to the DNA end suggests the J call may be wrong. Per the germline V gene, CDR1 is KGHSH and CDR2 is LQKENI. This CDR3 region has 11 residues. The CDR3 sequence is CASSFKHEQYF. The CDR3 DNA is TGTGCCAGCTCATTCAAACACGAGCAGTACTTC.

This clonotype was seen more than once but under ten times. The CDR3 sequence is CASSLQVLTTDTQYF. The CDR3 coding sequence is TGCGCCAGCAGCCTCCAAGTTCTGACCACAGATACGCAGTATTTT. J is TRBJ2-3 and V is TRBV4-1, with D unclear. The V and J ends lost 4 bases and 2 bases respectively, with 13 bases between them. This CDR3 is built from 15 residues. CDR1 and CDR2 (germline): MGHRA, YSYEKL.